These 8 T cell receptor beta chains originate from one sample sequenced in a study of human T cells and chemical hapten exposure. Time point denoted: pre-sensitization, week 0. Treatment indicated: therapeutic diphenylcyclopropenone sensitization with weekly scalp DPC. One entry per CDR3 protein, called by TCRdb with MiXCR from the RACE reads. Among about 46,000 distinct CDR3 sequences listed, roughly a tenth were seen once. The specimen was whole blood, collected in connection with sensitization to the hapten diphenylcyclopropenone (DPC). Receptors were obtained from a woman between 40 and 50 years old with alopecia areata. Some clones in this sample may be carry-over from other donors' samples.

This clonotype is categorized as medium-sized. This rearrangement joins TRBV29-1 to TRBJ2-2, with D unresolved. This CDR3 is built from 12 residues. The germline V and J ends were trimmed by 4 bases and 7 bases, with 10 bases remaining between them. Germline V gives CDR1 SQVTM, CDR2 ANQGSEA. The DNA for the CDR3 is TGCAGCGTTGGGGCATTCGGCGGGGAGCTGTTTTTT. Residues: CSVGAFGGELFF.

This clonotype was observed at least ten times. The chain uses TRBV7-9 and TRBJ1-3; no definite D call. Germline CDR1 and CDR2: SEHNR and FQNEAQ (reference sequence). CDR3 length: 14 residues. With 2 bases removed from V and 2 bases from J, the gap between germline ends came to 7 bases. The CDR3 is CASSLKGPGNTIYF. The CDR3 nucleotides are TGTGCCAGCAGCTTAAAGGGCCCTGGAAACACCATATATTTT.

This clonotype was counted many times. CDR3 sequence: CASSQDRADRGYGYTF. Written as DNA, the CDR3 is TGCGCCAGCAGCCAAGATCGCGCCGATCGGGGTTATGGCTACACCTTC. The gene calls are TRBV4-3 and TRBJ1-2; D call uncertain. The V gene lost 0 bases and the J gene lost 5 bases, with 16 bases spanning the gap. Germline lookup yields CDR1 LGHNA and CDR2 YSLEER. There are 16 residues in the CDR3.

Many counts were recorded for this clonotype. J is TRBJ2-2 and V is TRBV11-2; possible D gene TRBD1, 6 bases. The CDR3 consists of 15 residues. V was pared by 5 bases and J by 0 bases, with 10 bases between. Germline-derived CDR1 and CDR2 are SGHAT and FQNNGV. CDR3 loop: CASSRTGTNTGELFF. DNA of the CDR3: TGTGCCAGCAGCCGCACAGGGACGAACACCGGGGAGCTGTTTTTT. The complete variable domain, with remaining parts taken from reference TRBV11-2 and TRBJ2-2, reads EAGVAQSPRYKIIEKRQSVAFWCNPISGHATLYWYQQILGQGPKLLIQFQNNGVVDDSQLPKDRFSAERLKGVDSTLKIQPAKLEDSAVYLCASSRTGTNTGELFFGEGSRLTVL.

The chain couples TRBV6-6 to TRBJ2-3; a possible D gene is TRBD2 (6 bases). Deletions cut 2 bases from V and 4 bases from J, with 10 bases between. The length of the CDR3 is 14 residues. CDR1 MNHNY and CDR2 SVGAGI come from the germline V gene (reference sequence). The CDR3 nucleotides are TGTGCCAGCAGTTACGGGGACTCCTCAGATACGCAGTATTTT. As protein: CASSYGDSSDTQYF.

In this sample, this clonotype turned up many times. The V and J genes are TRBV16 and TRBJ1-3, with unresolved D. The CDR3 covers 14 residues. Germline lookup yields CDR1 KGHSY and CDR2 FQNENV. The V end lost 0 bases, the J end lost 0 bases, and 3 bases lay between the germline ends. The CDR3 here is CASSQSDSGNTIYF. CDR3 nucleotide sequence: TGTGCCAGCAGCCAATCAGACTCTGGAAACACCATATATTTT.

The rearrangement links TRBV30 to TRBJ1-5, with 11 bases lining up with TRBD1. V shed 3 bases, J shed 5 bases, and the junction held 6 bases outside the gene matches. This CDR3 spans 15 amino acids. The germline V gene has CDR1 GTSNPN and CDR2 SVGIG (reference sequence). CDR3 in amino acids: CAWSLRDRGDQPQHF. For the CDR3, the DNA is TGTGCCTGGAGCCTCCGGGACAGGGGGGATCAGCCCCAGCATTTT.

The chain links TRBV12-3 or TRBV12-4 to TRBJ2-1, with D maybe TRBD2 (6 bases). The CDR3 contains 15 residues. The V end lost 5 bases, the J end lost 0 bases, and 11 bases lay between the germline ends. Here the CDR3 reads CASSARGSSYNEQFF. CDR3 coding DNA: TGTGCCAGCAGTGCCCGGGGGAGCTCCTACAATGAGCAGTTCTTC.